The rows below give T cell receptor beta chains drawn from one sample of a study of blood T cell repertoires in COVID-19. Only in-frame clones appear in the TCRdb table, and some are missing; sequencing was by immunoSEQ multiplex PCR. The sample lists more than 250,000 clones; around 86% were seen once. Sequenced material: peripheral blood. These receptors were taken from a man younger than 35 with active or convalescent COVID-19. Each CDR3 is given with its conserved first and last residue. A D gene is named only where the DNA matches it firmly. Clone size is shown for a subset of rows, as once, few, many or a class of expanded clone.

CDR3 DNA: TGCGCCAGCAGCCAAGTTCTCGGCGAGCAGTACTTC
CDR3 protein: CASSQVLGEQYF
clone size: .
J gene: TRBJ2-7
V gene: TRBV4-1
D gene: .

CDR3 DNA: TGTGCCACCAGCAGAGATATTATGAACACTGAAGCTTTCTTT
CDR3 protein: CATSRDIMNTEAFF
clone size: .
J gene: TRBJ1-1
V gene: TRBV15
D gene: .

CDR3 DNA: TGTGCCAGCAGCCCGGGACTCGACACAGATACGCAGTATTTT
CDR3 protein: CASSPGLDTDTQYF
clone size: .
J gene: TRBJ2-3
V gene: TRBV5-4
D gene: .

CDR3 DNA: TGCGCCAGCAGCTTGGTATCCAGGTACACCGGGGAGCTGTTTTTT
CDR3 protein: CASSLVSRYTGELFF
clone size: .
J gene: TRBJ2-2
V gene: TRBV5-1
D gene: .

CDR3 DNA: TGTGCCAGCAGTCTTAATTACGAGCAGTACTTC
CDR3 protein: CASSLNYEQYF
clone size: .
J gene: TRBJ2-7
V gene: TRBV12-3/TRBV12-4
D gene: .

CDR3 DNA: TGCGCCAGCAGCTTGTTACAGGGGAGGAAGACCCAGTACTTC
CDR3 protein: CASSLLQGRKTQYF
clone size: .
J gene: TRBJ2-5
V gene: TRBV5-1
D gene: .

CDR3 DNA: TGCGCCAGCAGCCGCGGACAGGGGTTGAACACTGAAGCTTTCTTT
CDR3 protein: CASSRGQGLNTEAFF
clone size: .
J gene: TRBJ1-1
V gene: TRBV4-1
D gene: TRBD1

CDR3 DNA: TGTGCCAGCAGCTTGGAAAGACAGGGGGAATATGGCTACACCTTC
CDR3 protein: CASSLERQGEYGYTF
clone size: .
J gene: TRBJ1-2
V gene: TRBV11-2
D gene: TRBD1

CDR3 DNA: TGTGCCAGCAGTGGGCAGGGGAACTATGGCTACACCTTC
CDR3 protein: CASSGQGNYGYTF
clone size: .
J gene: TRBJ1-2
V gene: TRBV2
D gene: .

CDR3 DNA: TGTGCCGAGCGGGACAGGGGCCTCATAGGGGGAGGCTACACCTTC
CDR3 protein: CAERDRGLIGGGYTF
clone size: .
J gene: TRBJ1-2
V gene: TRBV30
D gene: TRBD1

CDR3 DNA: TGTGCCACCAGTGAAAGGGACAGGGGTGAGCAGTACTTC
CDR3 protein: CATSERDRGEQYF
clone size: once
J gene: TRBJ2-7
V gene: TRBV24-1
D gene: TRBD1

CDR3 DNA: TGTGCCAGCAGTTCTCGACAGTACCAAGAGACCCAGTACTTC
CDR3 protein: CASSSRQYQETQYF
clone size: .
J gene: TRBJ2-5
V gene: TRBV28
D gene: .

CDR3 DNA: TGCGCCAGCAGCCAAGTCCCTAGTTCAATGGAGACCCAGTACTTC
CDR3 protein: CASSQVPSSMETQYF
clone size: once
J gene: TRBJ2-5
V gene: TRBV4-1
D gene: .

CDR3 DNA: TGTGCCAGCAGCCCTGGGGGCCAGGACACAGATACGCAGTATTTT
CDR3 protein: CASSPGGQDTDTQYF
clone size: .
J gene: TRBJ2-3
V gene: TRBV7-2
D gene: .

CDR3 DNA: TGTGCCAGCAGCCTTACAGATTTGAACACTGAAGCTTTCTTT
CDR3 protein: CASSLTDLNTEAFF
clone size: once
J gene: TRBJ1-1
V gene: TRBV3-1/TRBV3-2
D gene: .

CDR3 DNA: TGTGCCACCAGTGCCGCCGGGGAATCCTACGAGCAGTACTTC
CDR3 protein: CATSAAGESYEQYF
clone size: .
J gene: TRBJ2-7
V gene: TRBV24-1
D gene: .

CDR3 DNA: TGTGCCACCGATCTCGGTCAGCCCCAGCATTTT
CDR3 protein: CATDLGQPQHF
clone size: .
J gene: TRBJ1-5
V gene: TRBV24-1
D gene: .

CDR3 DNA: TGCGCCAGCAGTCGTGGCGGGATCTCTGGAAACACCATATATTTT
CDR3 protein: CASSRGGISGNTIYF
clone size: .
J gene: TRBJ1-3
V gene: TRBV5-1
D gene: .

CDR3 DNA: TGTGCCAGCAGCTTAGGCGGGGATCAGCCCCAGCATTTT
CDR3 protein: CASSLGGDQPQHF
clone size: .
J gene: TRBJ1-5
V gene: TRBV7-9
D gene: .

CDR3 DNA: TGTGCCAGCGTAGAGGCGGGAGGAGACTCAGGGAGCGAGCAGTACTTC
CDR3 protein: CASVEAGGDSGSEQYF
clone size: .
J gene: TRBJ2-7
V gene: TRBV2
D gene: TRBD2

CDR3 DNA: TGTGCCACCAGTGGCCCTTTTCCCGGGACTAGCTACACAGATACGCAGTATTTT
CDR3 protein: CATSGPFPGTSYTDTQYF
clone size: .
J gene: TRBJ2-3
V gene: TRBV24-1
D gene: TRBD2

CDR3 DNA: TGTGCCAGCAGCCAACGACTTGGGACTTCTATAGGAGGAAACACCATATATTTT
CDR3 protein: CASSQRLGTSIGGNTIYF
clone size: .
J gene: TRBJ1-3
V gene: TRBV14
D gene: .

CDR3 DNA: TGTGCCAGCAGTTTGAGGGACAGTGAAGCTTTCTTT
CDR3 protein: CASSLRDSEAFF
clone size: .
J gene: TRBJ1-1
V gene: TRBV12-3/TRBV12-4
D gene: TRBD1

CDR3 DNA: TGCGCCAGCAGCTTAACTAGCGGGGGGACCTACAATGAGCAGTTCTTC
CDR3 protein: CASSLTSGGTYNEQFF
clone size: .
J gene: TRBJ2-1
V gene: TRBV5-1
D gene: TRBD2

CDR3 DNA: TGTGCCAGTAGTGCCCGGACAGGGTCTGGAAACACCATATATTTT
CDR3 protein: CASSARTGSGNTIYF
clone size: few
J gene: TRBJ1-3
V gene: TRBV19
D gene: TRBD1

CDR3 DNA: TGTGCCAGCAGCCCGACAGGGACCTCTGGAAACACCATATATTTT
CDR3 protein: CASSPTGTSGNTIYF
clone size: .
J gene: TRBJ1-3
V gene: TRBV6-6
D gene: TRBD1

CDR3 DNA: TGTGCCAGCAGCTTGGTTCCGGGACAGGGGGCGGGTGGCTACACCTTC
CDR3 protein: CASSLVPGQGAGGYTF
clone size: medium-sized
J gene: TRBJ1-2
V gene: TRBV5-6
D gene: TRBD1

CDR3 DNA: TGTGCCAGCTATATAGGGGCGGCTAGCACAGATACGCAGTATTTT
CDR3 protein: CASYIGAASTDTQYF
clone size: .
J gene: TRBJ2-3
V gene: TRBV27
D gene: .

CDR3 DNA: TGTGCCAGCAGCTTACCCCCCGGGGAGACCCAGTACTTC
CDR3 protein: CASSLPPGETQYF
clone size: .
J gene: TRBJ2-5
V gene: TRBV7-2
D gene: .